Listed here are 4 T cell receptor beta chains from one sample, sequenced in a study of blood T cell repertoires in COVID-19. Libraries were prepared by immunoSEQ multiplex PCR; TCRdb keeps only in-frame clonotypes and omits some of them. The sample records roughly 110,000 clones, roughly 84% being singletons. Sequences were obtained from peripheral blood. Receptors originate from a human donor in a cohort sampled during active COVID-19.

This chain joins TRBV7-3 and TRBJ2-4; TRBD2 might be the D (6 bases). With 11 bases removed from V and 7 bases from J, the gap between germline ends came to 24 bases. In germline, CDR1 is SGHTA, CDR2 FQGTGA. The CDR3 is 15 amino acids. As DNA, the CDR3 is TGTGCCGGTCACTCACGGGGGAGGAGGGCGAACATTCAGTACTTC. This gives the protein CAGHSRGRRANIQYF.

In this sample, this clone turned up once. The rearrangement links TRBV2 to TRBJ1-3; no firm D call. Germline V CDR1 and CDR2: SNHLY, FYNNEI. The CDR3 has 15 residues. Trimming took 6 bases from V and 0 from J, leaving 12 bases between them. The CDR3 DNA reads TGTGCCAGCAGACTTCTCTCGAGCTCTGGAAACACCATATATTTT. Residues: CASRLLSSSGNTIYF.

This chain connects TRBV7-9 to TRBJ2-3; 10 nucleotides align to TRBD2. This CDR3 has 14 residues. CDR1 and CDR2 from the germline V gene are SEHNR and FQNEAQ (reference sequence). V lost 7 bases, J lost 5 bases, and 6 bases stayed unmatched. CDR3 bases: TGTGCCAGCACCCAACGACTAGCGGGAGATACGCAGTATTTT. It translates to CASTQRLAGDTQYF.

The chain joins TRBV5-4 to TRBJ2-1, with D maybe TRBD1 (6 bases). CDR3 length: 14 amino acids. Germline CDR1 is SGHNT and CDR2 is YYREEE (reference sequence). The ends were cut back, 3 bases at V and 8 bases at J, with 15 bases in the middle. CDR3 coding DNA: TGTGCCAGCAGCTCCCAAGGGGGACCACATGAGCAGTTCTTC. Translation gives CASSSQGGPHEQFF.